This T cell receptor (beta chain) derives from a study of post-analysis software for immune sequencing data. Study overall: Relapsing-remitting, secondary progressive and progressive-relapsing forms of multiple sclerosis all featured among disease courses. General study findings and limits: With F measure, samples from one preparation batch clustered together strongly. Significantly lower normalized Chao1 diversity was found in patients with multiple sclerosis relative to controls. Five TRBV segments appeared more often in patients than in controls, and TRBV5-6, TRBV5-1 and TRBV20-1 were among these.

Presence of unique molecular identifiers characterized the TCR beta cDNA libraries. One entry per CDR3 protein, called by TCRdb with MiXCR from the PCR reads. The table has roughly 400,000 distinct CDR3 sequences, approximately 42% seen once; the top ten hold about 7.6%. Worth noting for this clonotype: Its antigen is unknown.

The V end was cut by 4 bases, the J end by 1 base, with 15 bases between. Germline CDR1 SGHRS, CDR2 YFSETQ. This CDR3 spans 15 amino acids. This sequence joins TRBV5-1 and TRBJ2-7, with D possibly matching TRBD1 (6 bases). This TCR derives from a girl aged 2 to 10 with multiple sclerosis. Input material: blood. CDR3 loop: CASSETGIFSYEQYF. The CDR3 DNA reads TGCGCCAGCAGCGAAACAGGGATTTTTTCCTACGAGCAGTACTTC.